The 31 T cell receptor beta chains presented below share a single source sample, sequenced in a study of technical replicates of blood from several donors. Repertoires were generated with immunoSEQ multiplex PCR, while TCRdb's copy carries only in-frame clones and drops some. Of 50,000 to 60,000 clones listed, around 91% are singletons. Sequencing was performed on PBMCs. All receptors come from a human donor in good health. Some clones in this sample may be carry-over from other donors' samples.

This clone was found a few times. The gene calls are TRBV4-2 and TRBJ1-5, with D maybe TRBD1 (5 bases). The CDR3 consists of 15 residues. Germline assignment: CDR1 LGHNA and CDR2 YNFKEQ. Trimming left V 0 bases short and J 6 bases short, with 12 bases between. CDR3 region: CASSQDLQVVQPQHF. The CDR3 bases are TGTGCCAGCAGCCAAGATCTACAGGTAGTTCAGCCCCAGCATTTT.

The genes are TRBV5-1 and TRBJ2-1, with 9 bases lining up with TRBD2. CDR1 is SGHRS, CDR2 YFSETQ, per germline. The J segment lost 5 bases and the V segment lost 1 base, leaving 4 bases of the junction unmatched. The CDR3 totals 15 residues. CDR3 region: CASSLPLAGNNEQFF. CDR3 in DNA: TGCGCCAGCAGCTTGCCGCTAGCGGGGAACAATGAGCAGTTCTTC.

This CDR3 is CASSFLRIQETQYF. The DNA of the CDR3 is TGTGCCAGCAGCTTTCTGCGGATACAAGAGACCCAGTACTTC. The rearrangement joins TRBV11-2 to TRBJ2-5; D remains unclear. The CDR3 has 14 residues. Trimming removed 3 bases from V and 2 bases from J, with 10 bases in between. Germline lookup yields CDR1 SGHAT and CDR2 FQNNGV.

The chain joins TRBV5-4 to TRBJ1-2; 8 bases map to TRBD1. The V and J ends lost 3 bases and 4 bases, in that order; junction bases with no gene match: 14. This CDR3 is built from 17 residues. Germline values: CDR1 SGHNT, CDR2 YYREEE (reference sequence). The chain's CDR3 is CASSSEGTGLRGYGYTF. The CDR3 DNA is TGTGCCAGCAGCTCAGAGGGGACAGGACTGCGGGGCTATGGCTACACCTTC.

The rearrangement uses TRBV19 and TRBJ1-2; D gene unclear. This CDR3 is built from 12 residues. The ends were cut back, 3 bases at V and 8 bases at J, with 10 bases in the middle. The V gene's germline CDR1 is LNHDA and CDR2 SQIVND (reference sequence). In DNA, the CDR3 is TGTGCCAGTAGTATCTCCGCGGGGGGCTACACCTTC. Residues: CASSISAGGYTF. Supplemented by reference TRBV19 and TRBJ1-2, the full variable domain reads DGGITQSPKYLFRKEGQNVTLSCEQNLNHDAMYWYRQDPGQGLRLIYYSQIVNDFQKGDIAEGYSVSREKKESFPLTVTSAQKNPTAFYLCASSISAGGYTFGSGTRLTVV.

CDR3 DNA sequence: TGTGCCAGCAGCACCGCGGGGAGGGCAGGCAATGAGCAGTTCTTC. It yields the protein CASSTAGRAGNEQFF. The J gene is TRBJ2-1, the V gene TRBV7-8; TRBD2 matches at 7 bases. The J segment lost 6 bases and the V segment lost 5 bases, leaving 10 bases of the junction unmatched. This CDR3 region has 15 residues. The germline CDR1 and CDR2 sequences are SGHVS and FQNEAQ.

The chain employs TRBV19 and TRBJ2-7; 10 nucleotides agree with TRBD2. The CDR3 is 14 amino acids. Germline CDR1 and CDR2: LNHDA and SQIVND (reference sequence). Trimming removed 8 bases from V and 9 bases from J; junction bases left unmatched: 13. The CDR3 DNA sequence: TGTGCCAGTGCTACTAGCGGGGCCTCCTATCGGCAGTACTTC. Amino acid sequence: CASATSGASYRQYF.

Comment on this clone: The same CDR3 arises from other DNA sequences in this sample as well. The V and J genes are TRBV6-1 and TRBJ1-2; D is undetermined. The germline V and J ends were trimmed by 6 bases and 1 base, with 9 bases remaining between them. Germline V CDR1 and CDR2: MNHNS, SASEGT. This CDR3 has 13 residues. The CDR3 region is CASSVQNNYGYTF. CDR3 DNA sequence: TGTGCCAGCAGCGTACAGAATAACTATGGCTACACCTTC.

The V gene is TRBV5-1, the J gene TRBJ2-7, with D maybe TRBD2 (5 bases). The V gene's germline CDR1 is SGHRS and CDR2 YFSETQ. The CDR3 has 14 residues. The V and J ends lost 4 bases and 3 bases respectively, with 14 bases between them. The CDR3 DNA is TGCGCCAGCAGCCCCGGTGGACTCGGCTACGAGCAGTACTTC. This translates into CASSPGGLGYEQYF.

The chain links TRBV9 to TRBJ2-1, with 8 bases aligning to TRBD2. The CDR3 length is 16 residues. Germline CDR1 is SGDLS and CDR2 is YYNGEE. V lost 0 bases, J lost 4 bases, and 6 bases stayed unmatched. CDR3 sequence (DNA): TGTGCCAGCAGCGTAGGGAGCGGGAGAGGATACAATGAGCAGTTCTTC. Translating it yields CASSVGSGRGYNEQFF.

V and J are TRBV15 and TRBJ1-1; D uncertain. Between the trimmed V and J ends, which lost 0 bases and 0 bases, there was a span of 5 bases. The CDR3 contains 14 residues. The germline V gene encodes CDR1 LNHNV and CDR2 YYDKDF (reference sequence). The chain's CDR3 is CATSRDPMNTEAFF. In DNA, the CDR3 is TGTGCCACCAGCAGAGACCCCATGAACACTGAAGCTTTCTTT.

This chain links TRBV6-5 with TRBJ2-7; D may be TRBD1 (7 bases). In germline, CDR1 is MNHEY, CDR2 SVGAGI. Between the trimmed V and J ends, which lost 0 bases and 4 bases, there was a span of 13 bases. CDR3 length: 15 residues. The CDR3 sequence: CASSYSWGDRYEQYF. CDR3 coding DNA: TGTGCCAGCAGTTACTCCTGGGGGGACAGATACGAGCAGTACTTC.

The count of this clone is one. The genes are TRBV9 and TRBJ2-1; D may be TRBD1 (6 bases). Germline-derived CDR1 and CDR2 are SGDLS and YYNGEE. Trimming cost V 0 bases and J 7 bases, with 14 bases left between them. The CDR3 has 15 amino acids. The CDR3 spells CASSVDGRGGNEQFF. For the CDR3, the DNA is TGTGCCAGCAGCGTAGACGGCAGGGGTGGTAATGAGCAGTTCTTC.

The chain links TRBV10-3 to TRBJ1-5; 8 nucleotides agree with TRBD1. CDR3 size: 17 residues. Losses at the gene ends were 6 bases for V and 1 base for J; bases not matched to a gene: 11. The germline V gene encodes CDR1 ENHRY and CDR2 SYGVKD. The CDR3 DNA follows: TGTGCCATCAGCCCGGGACAGGCTATCGGGAGCAATCAGCCCCAGCATTTT. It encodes CAISPGQAIGSNQPQHF.

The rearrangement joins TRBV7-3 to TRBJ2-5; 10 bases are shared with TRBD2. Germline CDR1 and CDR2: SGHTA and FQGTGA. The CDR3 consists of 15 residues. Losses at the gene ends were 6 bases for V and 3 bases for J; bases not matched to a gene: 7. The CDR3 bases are TGTGCCAGCAGGAAAGGGACTAGCGAGAAAGAGACCCAGTACTTC. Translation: CASRKGTSEKETQYF.

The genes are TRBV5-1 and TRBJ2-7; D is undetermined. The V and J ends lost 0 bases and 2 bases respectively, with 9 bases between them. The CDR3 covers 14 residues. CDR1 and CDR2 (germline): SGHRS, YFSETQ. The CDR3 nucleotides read TGCGCCAGCAGCTTGGATGGGCCAACCTACGAGCAGTACTTC. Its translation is CASSLDGPTYEQYF.

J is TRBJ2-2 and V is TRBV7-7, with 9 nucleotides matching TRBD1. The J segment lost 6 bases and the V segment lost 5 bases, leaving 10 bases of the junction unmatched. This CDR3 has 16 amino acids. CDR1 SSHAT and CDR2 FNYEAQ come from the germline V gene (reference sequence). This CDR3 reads CASSTTGGDRSGELFF. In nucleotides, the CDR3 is TGTGCCAGCAGCACGACAGGGGGAGATCGGTCCGGGGAGCTGTTTTTT.

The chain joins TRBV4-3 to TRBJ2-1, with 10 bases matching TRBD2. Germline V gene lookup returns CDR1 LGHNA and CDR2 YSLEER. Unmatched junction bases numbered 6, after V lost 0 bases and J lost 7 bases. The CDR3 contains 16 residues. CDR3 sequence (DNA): TGCGCCAGCAGCCAAGAGGCTAGCGGGAGTTTGAATGAGCAGTTCTTC. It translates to CASSQEASGSLNEQFF.

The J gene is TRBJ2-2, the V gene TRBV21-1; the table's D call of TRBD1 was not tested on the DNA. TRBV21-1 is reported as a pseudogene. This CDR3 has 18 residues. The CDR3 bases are TGTGCCAGCAGCTCCCTCCAGGGGGGCGATGGGAACACCGGGGAGCTGTTTTTT. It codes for CASSSLQGGDGNTGELFF.

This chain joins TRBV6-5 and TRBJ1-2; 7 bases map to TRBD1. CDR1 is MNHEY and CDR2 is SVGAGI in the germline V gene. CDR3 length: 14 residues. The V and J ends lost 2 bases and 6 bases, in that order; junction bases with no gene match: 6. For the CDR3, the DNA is TGTGCCAGCAGTTACCCGGACAGGTCCCATGGCTACACCTTC. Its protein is CASSYPDRSHGYTF.

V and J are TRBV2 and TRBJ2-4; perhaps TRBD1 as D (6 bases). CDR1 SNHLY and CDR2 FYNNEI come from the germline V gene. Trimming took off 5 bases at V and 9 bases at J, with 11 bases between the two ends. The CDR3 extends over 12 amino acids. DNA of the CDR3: TGTGCCAGCAGTCAGGGGTGGGGCATTCAGTACTTC. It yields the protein CASSQGWGIQYF. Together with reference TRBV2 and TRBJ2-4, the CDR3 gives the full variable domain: EPEVTQTPSHQVTQMGQEVILRCVPISNHLYFYWYRQILGQKVEFLVSFYNNEISEKSEIFDDQFSVERPDGSNFTLKIRSTKLEDSAMYFCASSQGWGIQYFGAGTRLSVL.

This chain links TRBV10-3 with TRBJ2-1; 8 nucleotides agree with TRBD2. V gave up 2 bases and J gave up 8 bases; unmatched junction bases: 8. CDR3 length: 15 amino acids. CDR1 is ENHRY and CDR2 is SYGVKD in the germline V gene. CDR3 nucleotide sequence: TGTGCCATCAGTGAGGGGACTAGGGTTTCGGATGAGCAGTTCTTC. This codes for CAISEGTRVSDEQFF.

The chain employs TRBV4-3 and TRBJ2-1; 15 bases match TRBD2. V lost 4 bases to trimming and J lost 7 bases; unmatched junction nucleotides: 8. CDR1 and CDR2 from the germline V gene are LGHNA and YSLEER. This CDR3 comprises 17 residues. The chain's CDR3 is CASSPGLAGGPWNEQFF. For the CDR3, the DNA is TGCGCCAGCAGCCCGGGACTAGCGGGGGGCCCCTGGAATGAGCAGTTCTTC.

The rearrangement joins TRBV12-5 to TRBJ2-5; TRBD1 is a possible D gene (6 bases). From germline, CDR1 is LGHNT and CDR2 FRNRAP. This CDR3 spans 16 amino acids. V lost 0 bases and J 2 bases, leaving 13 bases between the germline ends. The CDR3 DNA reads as TGTGCTAGTGGTTTGGTACTTGGGCAGGGGCAAGAGACCCAGTACTTC. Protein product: CASGLVLGQGQETQYF.

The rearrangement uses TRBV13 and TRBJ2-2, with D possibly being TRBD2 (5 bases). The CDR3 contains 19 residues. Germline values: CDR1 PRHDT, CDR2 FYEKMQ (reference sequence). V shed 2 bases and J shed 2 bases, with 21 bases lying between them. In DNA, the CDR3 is TGTGCCAGCAGCTTATCTAGAAGAAACTCCGGAGGAAACACCGGGGAGCTGTTTTTT. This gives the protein CASSLSRRNSGGNTGELFF.

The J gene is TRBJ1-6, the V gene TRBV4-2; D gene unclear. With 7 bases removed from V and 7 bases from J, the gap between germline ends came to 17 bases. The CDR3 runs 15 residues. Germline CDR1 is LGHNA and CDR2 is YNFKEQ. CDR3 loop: CASNAPGIPNSPLHF. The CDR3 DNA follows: TGTGCCAGCAACGCCCCCGGTATTCCCAATTCACCCCTCCACTTT.

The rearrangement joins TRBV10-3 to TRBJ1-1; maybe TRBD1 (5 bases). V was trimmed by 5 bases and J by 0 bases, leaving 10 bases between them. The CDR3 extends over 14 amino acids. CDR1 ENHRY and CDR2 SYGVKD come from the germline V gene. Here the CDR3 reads CAISSGTVNTEAFF. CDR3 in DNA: TGTGCCATCAGTTCCGGGACTGTGAACACTGAAGCTTTCTTT.

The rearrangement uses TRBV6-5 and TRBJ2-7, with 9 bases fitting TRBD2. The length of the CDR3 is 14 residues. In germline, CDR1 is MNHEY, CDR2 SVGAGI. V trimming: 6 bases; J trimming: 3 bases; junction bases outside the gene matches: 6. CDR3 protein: CASSETSGYYEQYF. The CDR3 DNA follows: TGTGCCAGCAGCGAAACTAGCGGGTACTACGAGCAGTACTTC.

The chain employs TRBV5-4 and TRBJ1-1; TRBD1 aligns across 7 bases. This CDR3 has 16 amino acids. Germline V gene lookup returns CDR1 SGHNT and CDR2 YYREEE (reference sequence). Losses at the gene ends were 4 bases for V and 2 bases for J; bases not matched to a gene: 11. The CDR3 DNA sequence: TGTGCCAGCAGCGGATTAAGGACAGGCCCTAACACTGAAGCTTTCTTT. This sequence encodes CASSGLRTGPNTEAFF.

The DNA of the CDR3 is TGCGCCAGCAGCCCTTGGGGGGTATCCTACGAGCAGTACTTC. It yields the protein CASSPWGVSYEQYF. The J gene is TRBJ2-7, the V gene TRBV4-1; D is possibly TRBD2 (6 bases). The CDR3 sequence is 14 residues long. V was pared by 4 bases and J by 1 base, with 11 bases between. Looked up from germline, CDR1 is MGHRA and CDR2 is YSYEKL.

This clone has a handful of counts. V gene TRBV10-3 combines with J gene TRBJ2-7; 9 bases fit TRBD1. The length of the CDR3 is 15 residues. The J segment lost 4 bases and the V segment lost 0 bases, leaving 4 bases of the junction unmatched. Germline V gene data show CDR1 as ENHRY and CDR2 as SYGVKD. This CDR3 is CAISESGTGLYEQYF. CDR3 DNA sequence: TGTGCCATCAGTGAGTCGGGGACAGGGTTATACGAGCAGTACTTC.